A selection of T cell receptor beta chains follows, all from one sample in a study of brain metastases from non-small cell lung cancer. The repertoire was sequenced with immunoSEQ multiplex PCR; TCRdb's copy has only in-frame clones and lacks some. The data show just over 1,500 clones, 80% to 95% seen once. Material: tumor-adjacent normal tissue. These receptors originate from a donor aged 40 or older with non-small cell lung cancer. The CDR3 runs from the conserved cysteine through the conserved F or W. The order of the fields is V gene, J gene, D gene, clone size, CDR3 DNA, CDR3 protein. D genes are given only for firm matches. Not all rows give a size; the values are once, few, many and, for expanded clones, a class.

TRBV7-3	TRBJ2-5	TRBD1	-	TGTGCCAGCAGCTCGACAGGGGGTCAAGAGACCCAGTACTTC	CASSSTGGQETQYF
TRBV4-2	TRBJ1-5	-	once	TGTGCCAGCAGCCAAGACAGACGTCCGCAGCCCCAGCATTTT	CASSQDRRPQPQHF
TRBV19	TRBJ2-3	-	-	TGTGCCAGTAGTATAGGGGACGCGACAGATACGCAGTATTTT	CASSIGDATDTQYF
TRBV7-2	TRBJ1-6	TRBD1	-	TGTGCCAGCAGCTACAGGGGTAGCTCCTATAATTCACCCCTCCACTTT	CASSYRGSSYNSPLHF
TRBV15	TRBJ2-1	TRBD2	-	TGTGCCACCAGTGGGACTAGCGGGGTTACGGGGTACAATGAGCAGTTCTTC	CATSGTSGVTGYNEQFF
TRBV21-1	TRBJ2-4	-	-	TGTGCCAGCAGCAAAGGCGGTACCCTAGCCAAAAACATTCAGTACTTC	CASSKGGTLAKNIQYF
TRBV25-1	TRBJ2-3	-	once	TGTGCCAGCAGTGAATGGGCGGACGGCCCCGGCACAGATACGCAGTATTTT	CASSEWADGPGTDTQYF
TRBV7-2	TRBJ2-7	TRBD1	-	TGTGCCAGCAGCTTAGAACAGGGGTCCCACGAGCAGTACTTC	CASSLEQGSHEQYF
TRBV6-5	TRBJ2-3	-	-	TGTGCCAGCACCAGGGGTGATACGCAGTATTTT	CASTRGDTQYF
TRBV9	TRBJ1-3	-	-	TGTGCCAGCAGCGGGGGGGGTTCCTCTGGAAACACCATATATTTT	CASSGGGSSGNTIYF
TRBV10-3	TRBJ2-5	-	-	TGTGCCATCAGTAAGGGAGAGACCCAGTACTTC	CAISKGETQYF
TRBV5-6	TRBJ1-6	TRBD1	-	TGTGCCAGCAGCTCTCAGGGACAGCAAAATTCACCCCTCCACTTT	CASSSQGQQNSPLHF
TRBV28	TRBJ1-1	-	-	TGTGCCAGCAGTTTAGGGCAGAAGAACACTGAAGCTTTCTTT	CASSLGQKNTEAFF
TRBV6-2/TRBV6-3	TRBJ2-3	TRBD2	-	TGTGCCAGCACCCCCCTGAGCGGGACGTCAGATACGCAGTATTTT	CASTPLSGTSDTQYF
TRBV6-5	TRBJ2-5	-	-	TGTGCCAGCACCAGGACCGGTGTGACCCAGTACTTC	CASTRTGVTQYF
TRBV28	TRBJ2-5	-	-	TGTGCCAGCAGTTTCCTATCGACTAGTCGGGAGACCCAGTACTTC	CASSFLSTSRETQYF
TRBV29-1	TRBJ1-1	TRBD1	-	TGCAGCGTTCGACAGGGGTTACGCACCATGAACACTGAAGCTTTCTTT	CSVRQGLRTMNTEAFF
TRBV9	TRBJ2-5	TRBD2	-	TGTGCCAGCAGCGTATCGGGACTAGCGGGGGTTATTCAAGAGACCCAGTACTTC	CASSVSGLAGVIQETQYF
TRBV3-1/TRBV3-2	TRBJ1-2	-	-	TGTGCCAGCAGCCAAGGGGGGGACATGGACGCGGCTAACTATGGCTACACCTTC	CASSQGGDMDAANYGYTF
TRBV7-9	TRBJ2-3	TRBD1	once	TGTGCCAGCAGCTTAGGCGGACAGGGCACAGATACGCAGTATTTT	CASSLGGQGTDTQYF
TRBV4-2	TRBJ1-6	TRBD1	-	TGTGCCAGCAACGCCGGGACAGTAGTTCATTCACCCCTCCACTTT	CASNAGTVVHSPLHF
TRBV15	TRBJ1-6	-	-	TGTGCCACCAGCAGAGTAAGAGGGGATGGGTCACCCCTCCACTTT	CATSRVRGDGSPLHF
TRBV27	TRBJ1-4	-	-	TGTGCCAGCGGACCCCTCCAATCTGGGGAAAAACTGTTTTTT	CASGPLQSGEKLFF
TRBV18	TRBJ2-7	-	once	TGTGCCAGCTCGAAACACCATGGGGAGGACTACGAGCAGTACTTC	CASSKHHGEDYEQYF
TRBV18	TRBJ2-7	TRBD1	-	TGTGCCAGCTCCCACGGGACAGGGAGCGACGAGCAGTACTTC	CASSHGTGSDEQYF
TRBV19	TRBJ2-4	-	-	TGTGCCAGTACCGGACTAGCCAAAAACATTCAGTACTTC	CASTGLAKNIQYF
TRBV5-3	TRBJ2-5	-	-	TGTGCCAGAAGCTTCGTAATAGCGGAGCTTGAAGAGACCCAGTACTTC	CARSFVIAELEETQYF
TRBV24-1	TRBJ2-2	TRBD2	-	TGTGCCACCAGTGTCGGCAGCGGGGGGGCCACCGGGGAGCTGTTTTTT	CATSVGSGGATGELFF
TRBV6-6	TRBJ2-5	-	-	TGTGCCAGCAGTCGGGGACACCGAGAGACCCAGTACTTC	CASSRGHRETQYF
TRBV29-1	TRBJ1-5	-	-	TGCAGCGTTGGGGGGGATCAGCCCCAGCATTTT	CSVGGDQPQHF
TRBV9	TRBJ2-1	TRBD2	-	TGTGCCAGCAGCGTTAATCCGGGACTAGCGGGATTATACAATGAGCAGTTCTTC	CASSVNPGLAGLYNEQFF
TRBV9	TRBJ1-1	TRBD1	-	TGTGCCAGCAGCGTAGTAGGACAGGGTCTAGGGGACACTGAAGCTTTCTTT	CASSVVGQGLGDTEAFF
TRBV6-4	TRBJ1-1	-	-	TGTGCCAGCAGTGACTCGGGATCTGAAGCTTTCTTT	CASSDSGSEAFF
TRBV6-5	TRBJ2-7	-	once	TGTGCCAGCAGTCCCTTTGGCGGTGCCTCCTACGAGCAGTACTTC	CASSPFGGASYEQYF
TRBV6-5	TRBJ1-2	-	-	TGTGCCAGCAGTACGGGAAACTATGGCTACACCTTC	CASSTGNYGYTF
TRBV24-1	TRBJ2-1	TRBD2	-	TGTGCCACCAGTGAGCAGCCCATGGGCCTAGCGGTTGTTGAGCAGTTCTTC	CATSEQPMGLAVVEQFF
TRBV25-1	TRBJ1-1	-	-	TGTGCCAGCAGTGAATTGGGGCCCACTGAAGCTTTCTTT	CASSELGPTEAFF
TRBV7-9	TRBJ2-1	-	-	TGTGCCAGCAGTCTCGGACAGCGAACCTACAATGAGCAGTTCTTC	CASSLGQRTYNEQFF
TRBV9	TRBJ2-5	-	-	TGTGCCAGCAGCGTAGATCAGGGAGAGACCCAGTACTTC	CASSVDQGETQYF
TRBV9	TRBJ1-5	-	-	TGTGCCAGCAGCGTCGAAGGGGGCAATCAGCCCCAGCATTTT	CASSVEGGNQPQHF
TRBV10-3	TRBJ2-1	-	-	TGTGCCATCAGAGGACAGAATGAGCAGTTCTTC	CAIRGQNEQFF